The subject of this entry is one T cell receptor (beta chain). Its target is not known. The sample originates from a study of blood T cells in healthy people across ages. Points from the study as a whole: Observed TCR beta diversity showed a strong correlation with the percentage of naive T cells as measured by flow cytometry.

Germline loops: CDR1 MNHNY, CDR2 SVGAGI (reference sequence). V lost 5 bases to trimming and J lost 5 bases; unmatched junction nucleotides: 8. The CDR3 has 15 residues. Sample-barcoded 5' priming and a J-beta primer mix drove a second PCR of roughly 6 to 12 cycles. Via MiXCR, TCRdb re-called the 5' RACE reads, giving one row per CDR3 protein. The sample carries 730,000 or so distinct CDR3 sequences, around 46% recorded once. The sequenced sample consisted of blood. The TCR comes from an older woman in good health. The gene calls are TRBV6-6 and TRBJ2-7, with 11 bases aligning to TRBD1. In DNA form, the CDR3 reads TGTGCCAGCAGTAGGACAGGGGGCGAGAAGAACGAGCAGTACTTC. Translating it yields CASSRTGGEKNEQYF.